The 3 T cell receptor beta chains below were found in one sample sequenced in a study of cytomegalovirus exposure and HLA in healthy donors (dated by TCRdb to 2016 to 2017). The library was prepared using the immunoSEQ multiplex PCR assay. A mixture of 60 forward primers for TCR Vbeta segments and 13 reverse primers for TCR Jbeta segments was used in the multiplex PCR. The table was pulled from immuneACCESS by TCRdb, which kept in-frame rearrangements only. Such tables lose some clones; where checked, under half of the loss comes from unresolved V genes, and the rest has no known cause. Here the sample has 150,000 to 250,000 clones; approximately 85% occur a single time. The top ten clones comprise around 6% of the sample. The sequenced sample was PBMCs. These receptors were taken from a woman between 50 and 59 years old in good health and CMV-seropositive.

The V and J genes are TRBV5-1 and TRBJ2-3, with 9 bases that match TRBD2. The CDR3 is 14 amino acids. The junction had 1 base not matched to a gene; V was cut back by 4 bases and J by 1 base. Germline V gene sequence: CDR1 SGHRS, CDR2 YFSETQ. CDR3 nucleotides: TGCGCCAGCAGCATAGCGGGGGGCACAGATACGCAGTATTTT. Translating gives CASSIAGGTDTQYF.

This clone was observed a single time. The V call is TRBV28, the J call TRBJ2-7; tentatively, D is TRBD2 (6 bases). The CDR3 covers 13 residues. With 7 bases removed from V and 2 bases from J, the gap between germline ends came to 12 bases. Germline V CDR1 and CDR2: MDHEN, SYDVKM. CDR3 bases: TGTGCCAGCACCCTGGGGGGTGCCTACGAGCAGTACTTC. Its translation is CASTLGGAYEQYF.

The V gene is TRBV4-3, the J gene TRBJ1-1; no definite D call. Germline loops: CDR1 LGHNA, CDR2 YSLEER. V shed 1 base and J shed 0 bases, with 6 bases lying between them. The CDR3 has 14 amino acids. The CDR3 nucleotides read TGCGCCAGCAGCCAAGGACACCTGAACACTGAAGCTTTCTTT. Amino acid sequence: CASSQGHLNTEAFF.